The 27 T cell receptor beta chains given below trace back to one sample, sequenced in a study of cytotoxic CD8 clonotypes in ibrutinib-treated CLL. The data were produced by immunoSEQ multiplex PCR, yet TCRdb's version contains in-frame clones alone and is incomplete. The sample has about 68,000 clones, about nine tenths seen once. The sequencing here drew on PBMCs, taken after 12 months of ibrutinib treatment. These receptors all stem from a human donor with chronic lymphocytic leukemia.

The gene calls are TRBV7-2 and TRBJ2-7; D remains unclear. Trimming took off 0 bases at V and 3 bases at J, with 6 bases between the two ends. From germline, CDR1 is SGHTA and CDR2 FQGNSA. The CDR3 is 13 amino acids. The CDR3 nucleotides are TGTGCCAGCAGCTTAGCGTCGAACTACGAGCAGTACTTC. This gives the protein CASSLASNYEQYF.

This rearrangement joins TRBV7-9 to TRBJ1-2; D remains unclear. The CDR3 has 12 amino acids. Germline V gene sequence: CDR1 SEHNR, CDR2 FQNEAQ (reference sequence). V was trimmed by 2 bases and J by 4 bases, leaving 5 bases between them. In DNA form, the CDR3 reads TGTGCCAGCAGCTTATTAGGCTATGGCTACACCTTC. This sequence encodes CASSLLGYGYTF.

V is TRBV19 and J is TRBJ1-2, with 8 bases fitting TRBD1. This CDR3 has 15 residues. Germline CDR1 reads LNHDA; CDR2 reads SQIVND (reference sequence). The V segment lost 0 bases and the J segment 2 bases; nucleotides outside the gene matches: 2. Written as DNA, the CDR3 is TGTGCCAGTAGTATAGACAGGGGGCTAAACTATGGCTACACCTTC. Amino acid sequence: CASSIDRGLNYGYTF.

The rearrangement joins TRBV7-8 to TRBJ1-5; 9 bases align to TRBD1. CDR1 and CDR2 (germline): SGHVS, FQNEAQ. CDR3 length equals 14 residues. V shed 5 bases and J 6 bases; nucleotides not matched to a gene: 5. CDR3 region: CASSEGQGGQPQHF. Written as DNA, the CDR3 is TGTGCCAGCAGCGAGGGACAGGGAGGTCAGCCCCAGCATTTT. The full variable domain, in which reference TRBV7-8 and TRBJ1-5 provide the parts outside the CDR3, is GAGVSQSPRYKVAKRGQDVALRCDPISGHVSLFWYQQALGQGPEFLTYFQNEAQLDKSGLPSDRFFAERPEGSVSTLKIQRTQQEDSAVYLCASSEGQGGQPQHFGDGTRLSIL.

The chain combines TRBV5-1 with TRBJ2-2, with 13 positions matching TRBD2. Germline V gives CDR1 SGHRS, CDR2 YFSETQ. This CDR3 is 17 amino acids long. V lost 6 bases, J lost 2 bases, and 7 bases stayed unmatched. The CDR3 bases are TGCGCCAGCACACTAGCGGGAGGGCCGCCAAACACCGGGGAGCTGTTTTTT. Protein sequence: CASTLAGGPPNTGELFF.

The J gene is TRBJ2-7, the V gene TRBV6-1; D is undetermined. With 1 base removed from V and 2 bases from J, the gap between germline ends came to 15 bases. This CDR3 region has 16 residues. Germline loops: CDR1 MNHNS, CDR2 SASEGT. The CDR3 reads CASSEDGSAGTYEQYF. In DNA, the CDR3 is TGTGCCAGCAGTGAAGACGGGTCTGCAGGCACCTACGAGCAGTACTTC.

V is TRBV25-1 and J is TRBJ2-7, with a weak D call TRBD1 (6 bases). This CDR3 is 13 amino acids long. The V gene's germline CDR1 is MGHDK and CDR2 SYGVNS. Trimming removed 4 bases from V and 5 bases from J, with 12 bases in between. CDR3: CASSGTGPHEQYF. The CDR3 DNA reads TGTGCCAGCAGTGGAACAGGGCCCCACGAGCAGTACTTC.

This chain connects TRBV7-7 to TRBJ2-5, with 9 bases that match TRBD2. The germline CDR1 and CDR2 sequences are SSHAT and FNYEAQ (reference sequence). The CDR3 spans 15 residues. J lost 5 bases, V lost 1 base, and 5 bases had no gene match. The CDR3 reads CASSLDSGSGETQYF. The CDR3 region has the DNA TGTGCCAGCAGCTTAGATAGCGGGAGTGGCGAGACCCAGTACTTC. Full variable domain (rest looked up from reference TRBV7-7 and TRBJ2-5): GAGVSQSPRYKVTKRGQDVTLRCDPISSHATLYWYQQALGQGPEFLTYFNYEAQPDKSGLPSDRFSAERPEGSISTLTIQRTEQRDSAMYRCASSLDSGSGETQYFGPGTRLLVL.

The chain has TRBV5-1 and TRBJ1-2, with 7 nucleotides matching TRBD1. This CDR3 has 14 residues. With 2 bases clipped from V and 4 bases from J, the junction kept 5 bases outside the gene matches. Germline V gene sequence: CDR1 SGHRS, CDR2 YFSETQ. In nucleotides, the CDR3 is TGCGCCAGCAGCTTCGAGGGGGCAATCTATGGCTACACCTTC. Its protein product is CASSFEGAIYGYTF.

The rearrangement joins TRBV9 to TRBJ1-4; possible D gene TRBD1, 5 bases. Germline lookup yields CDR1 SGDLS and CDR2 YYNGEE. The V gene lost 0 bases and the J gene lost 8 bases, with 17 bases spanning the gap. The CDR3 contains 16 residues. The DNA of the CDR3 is TGTGCCAGCAGCGTAGGACGTGTTCTTGCAGGGGAAAAACTGTTTTTT. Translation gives CASSVGRVLAGEKLFF.

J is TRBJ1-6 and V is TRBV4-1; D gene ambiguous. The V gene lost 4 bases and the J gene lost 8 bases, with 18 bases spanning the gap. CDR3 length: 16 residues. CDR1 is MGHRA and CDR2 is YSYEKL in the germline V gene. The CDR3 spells CASSRATEVRDSPLHF. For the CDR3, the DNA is TGCGCCAGCAGCCGGGCTACGGAGGTTCGAGATTCACCCCTCCACTTT.

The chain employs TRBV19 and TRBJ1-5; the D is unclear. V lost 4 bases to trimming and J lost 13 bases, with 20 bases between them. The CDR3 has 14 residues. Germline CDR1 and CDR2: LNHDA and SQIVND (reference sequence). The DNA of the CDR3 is TGTGCCAGTAGTAGAAAGACCGCCCCGGATCATCAGCATTTT. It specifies CASSRKTAPDHQHF.

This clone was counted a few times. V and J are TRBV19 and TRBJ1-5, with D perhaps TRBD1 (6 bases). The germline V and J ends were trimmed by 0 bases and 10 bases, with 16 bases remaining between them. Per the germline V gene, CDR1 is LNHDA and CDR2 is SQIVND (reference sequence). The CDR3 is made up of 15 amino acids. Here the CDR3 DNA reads TGTGCCAGTAGTATAGATCTACAGGGAATACGCCCCCAGCATTTT. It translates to CASSIDLQGIRPQHF.

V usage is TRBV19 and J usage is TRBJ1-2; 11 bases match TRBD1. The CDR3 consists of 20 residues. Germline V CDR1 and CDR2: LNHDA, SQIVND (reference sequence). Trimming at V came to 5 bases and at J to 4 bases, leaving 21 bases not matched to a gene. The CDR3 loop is CASSVRRGQGATPIIYGYTF. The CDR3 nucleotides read TGTGCCAGTAGTGTCCGAAGAGGACAGGGGGCGACCCCCATTATCTATGGCTACACCTTC.

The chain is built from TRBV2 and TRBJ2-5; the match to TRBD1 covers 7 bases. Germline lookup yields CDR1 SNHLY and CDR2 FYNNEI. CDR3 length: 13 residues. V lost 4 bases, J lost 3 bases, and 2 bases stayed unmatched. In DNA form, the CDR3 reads TGTGCCAGCAGTGGGGACAGCGAAGAGACCCAGTACTTC. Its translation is CASSGDSEETQYF.

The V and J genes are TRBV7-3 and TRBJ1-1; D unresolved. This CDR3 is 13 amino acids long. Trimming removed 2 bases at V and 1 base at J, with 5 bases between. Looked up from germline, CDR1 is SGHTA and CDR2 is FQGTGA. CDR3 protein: CASSLWRNTEAFF. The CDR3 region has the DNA TGTGCCAGCAGCTTATGGAGGAACACTGAAGCTTTCTTT. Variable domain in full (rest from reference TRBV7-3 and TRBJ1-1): GAGVSQTPSNKVTEKGKYVELRCDPISGHTALYWYRQSLGQGPEFLIYFQGTGAADDSGLPNDRFFAVRPEGSVSTLKIQRTERGDSAVYLCASSLWRNTEAFFGQGTRLTVV.

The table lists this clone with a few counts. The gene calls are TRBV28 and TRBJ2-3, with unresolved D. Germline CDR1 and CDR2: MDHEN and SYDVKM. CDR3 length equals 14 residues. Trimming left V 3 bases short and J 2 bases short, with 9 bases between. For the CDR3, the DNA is TGTGCCAGCAGTTTCTCATATTTCACAGATACGCAGTATTTT. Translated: CASSFSYFTDTQYF.

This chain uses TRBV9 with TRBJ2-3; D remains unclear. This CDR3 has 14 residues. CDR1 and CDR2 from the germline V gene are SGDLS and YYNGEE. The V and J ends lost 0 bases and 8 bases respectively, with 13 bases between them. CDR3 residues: CASSVDVMIGTQYF. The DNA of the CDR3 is TGTGCCAGCAGCGTAGATGTAATGATCGGTACGCAGTATTTT.

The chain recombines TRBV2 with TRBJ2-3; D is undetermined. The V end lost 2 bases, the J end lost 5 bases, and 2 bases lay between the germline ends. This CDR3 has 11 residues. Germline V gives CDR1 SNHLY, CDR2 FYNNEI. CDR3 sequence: CASSERDTQYF. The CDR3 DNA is TGTGCCAGCAGTGAAAGAGATACGCAGTATTTT.

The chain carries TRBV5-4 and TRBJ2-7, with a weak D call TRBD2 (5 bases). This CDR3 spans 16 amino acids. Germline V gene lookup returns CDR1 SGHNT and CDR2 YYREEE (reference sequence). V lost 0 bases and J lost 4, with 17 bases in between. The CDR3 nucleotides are TGTGCCAGCAGCTTGGATAGGACGGAGGTTTTTTACGAGCAGTACTTC. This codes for CASSLDRTEVFYEQYF.

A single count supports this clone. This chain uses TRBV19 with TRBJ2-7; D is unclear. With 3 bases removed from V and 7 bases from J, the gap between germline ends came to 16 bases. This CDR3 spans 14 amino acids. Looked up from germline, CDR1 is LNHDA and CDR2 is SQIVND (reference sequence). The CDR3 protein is CASSIDGRLGEQYF. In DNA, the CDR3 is TGTGCCAGTAGTATCGACGGTCGTCTGGGTGAGCAGTACTTC.

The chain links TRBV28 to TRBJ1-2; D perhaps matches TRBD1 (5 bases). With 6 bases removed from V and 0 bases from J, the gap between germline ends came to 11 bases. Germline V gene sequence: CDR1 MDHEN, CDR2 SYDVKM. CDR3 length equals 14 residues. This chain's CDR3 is CASSRDSSNYGYTF. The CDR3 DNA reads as TGTGCCAGCAGCCGTGACAGCTCTAACTATGGCTACACCTTC.

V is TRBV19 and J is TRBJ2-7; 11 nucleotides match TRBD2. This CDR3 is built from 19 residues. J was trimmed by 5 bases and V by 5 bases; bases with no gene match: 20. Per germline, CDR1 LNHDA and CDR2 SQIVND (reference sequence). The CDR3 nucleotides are TGTGCCAGTAGTCATGGGAAGTCGGCTAGCGGGAGGCCCGTTCACGAGCAGTACTTC. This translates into CASSHGKSASGRPVHEQYF.

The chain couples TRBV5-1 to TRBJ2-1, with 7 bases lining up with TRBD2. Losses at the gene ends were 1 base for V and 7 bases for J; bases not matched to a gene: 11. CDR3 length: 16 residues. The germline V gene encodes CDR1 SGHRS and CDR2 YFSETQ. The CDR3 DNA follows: TGCGCCAGCAGCTTGCGGCGGGAGTCATATCTGAATGAGCAGTTCTTC. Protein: CASSLRRESYLNEQFF.

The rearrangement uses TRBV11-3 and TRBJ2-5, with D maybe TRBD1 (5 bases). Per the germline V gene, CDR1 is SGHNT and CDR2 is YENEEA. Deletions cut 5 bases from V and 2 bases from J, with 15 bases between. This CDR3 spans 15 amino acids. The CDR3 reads CASSPGQRNQETQYF. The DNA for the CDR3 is TGTGCCAGCAGCCCAGGACAAAGAAATCAAGAGACCCAGTACTTC.

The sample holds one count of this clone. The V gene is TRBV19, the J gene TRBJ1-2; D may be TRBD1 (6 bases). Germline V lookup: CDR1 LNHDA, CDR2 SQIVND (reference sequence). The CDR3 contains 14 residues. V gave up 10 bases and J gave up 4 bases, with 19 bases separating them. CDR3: CATHAGGASYGYTF. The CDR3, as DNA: TGTGCCACTCATGCGGGGGGCGCATCCTATGGCTACACCTTC.

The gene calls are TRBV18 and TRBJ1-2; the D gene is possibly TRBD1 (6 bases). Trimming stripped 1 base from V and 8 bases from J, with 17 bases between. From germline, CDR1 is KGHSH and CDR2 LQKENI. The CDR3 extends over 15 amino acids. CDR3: CASSPQGTQSRGYTF. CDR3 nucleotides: TGTGCCAGCTCACCACAGGGGACACAATCTAGGGGCTACACCTTC.